This T cell receptor beta chain derives from a study of ipilimumab plus nivolumab after autologous stem cell transplantation. Study overall: A median of about 8 nivolumab and roughly 5 ipilimumab doses were given.

CDR1 is MDHEN, CDR2 SYDVKM, per germline. CDR3 size: 14 residues. The ends were cut back, 1 base at V and 4 bases at J, with 10 bases in the middle. Using immunoSEQ multiplex PCR, the repertoire was profiled, and TCRdb retains in-frame clones only, with some absent. This sample has some 44,000 clones, with around nine tenths found just once. Patients got ipilimumab 1 mg/kg beginning 14 to 28 days post-transplant. Patients got 3 mg/kg IV nivolumab weeks 1, 4, 7, 10, then biweekly through week 26. The sequences come from PBMCs, collected in a trial of ipilimumab plus nivolumab as post-transplant consolidation. This receptor was identified in a male donor with multiple myeloma. The V gene is TRBV28, the J gene TRBJ1-2, with a weak D call TRBD1 (5 bases). CDR3 nucleotides: TGTGCCAGCAGTTTATCTTCAGGGACCTATGGCTACACCTTC. Encoded protein: CASSLSSGTYGYTF.